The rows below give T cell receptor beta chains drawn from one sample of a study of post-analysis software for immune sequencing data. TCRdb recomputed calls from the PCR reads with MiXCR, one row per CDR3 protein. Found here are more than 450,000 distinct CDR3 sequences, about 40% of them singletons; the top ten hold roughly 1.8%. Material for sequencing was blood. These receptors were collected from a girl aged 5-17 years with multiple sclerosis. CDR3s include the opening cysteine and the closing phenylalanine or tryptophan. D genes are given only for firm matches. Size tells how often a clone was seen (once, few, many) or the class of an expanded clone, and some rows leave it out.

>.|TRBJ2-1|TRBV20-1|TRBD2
TGCAGTGCTGACCCCGGGGGGTCCTACAATGAGCAGTTCTTC
CSADPGGSYNEQFF
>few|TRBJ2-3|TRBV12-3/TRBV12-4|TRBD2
TGTGCCAGCAGGACTAGCGGGAGGTGGGATACGCAGTATTTT
CASRTSGRWDTQYF
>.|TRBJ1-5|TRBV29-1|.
TGCAGCGTTCTGTTATATAGCAATCAGCCCCAGCATTTT
CSVLLYSNQPQHF
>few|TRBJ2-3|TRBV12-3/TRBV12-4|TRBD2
TGTGCCAGCAGTTTGGCTAGCGGGGCGCAGTATTTT
CASSLASGAQYF
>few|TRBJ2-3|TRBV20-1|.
TGCAGTGCTAGAGACTCAGGGTTCGCCACAGATACGCAGTATTTT
CSARDSGFATDTQYF
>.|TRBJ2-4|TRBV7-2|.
TGTGCCAGCAGCTTAGCGGGGATTCAAAACATTCAGTACTTC
CASSLAGIQNIQYF
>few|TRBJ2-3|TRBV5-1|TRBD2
TGCGCCAGCAGCCCCCGACTAGCGGTGCGGGATACGCAGTATTTT
CASSPRLAVRDTQYF
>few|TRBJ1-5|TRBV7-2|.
TGTGCCAGCAGCCCTCCTTACGGGGCCACTCAGCCCCAGCATTTT
CASSPPYGATQPQHF
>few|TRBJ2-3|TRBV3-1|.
TGTGCCAGCAGCCAAGTCCGTGCGGGGCGGGGCACAGATACGCAGTATTTT
CASSQVRAGRGTDTQYF
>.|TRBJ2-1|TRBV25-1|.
TGTGCCAGCAGTGAATTCACGGGGTACAATGAGCAGTTCTTC
CASSEFTGYNEQFF
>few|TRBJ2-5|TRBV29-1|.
TGCAGCGTTGGGGGCCCCCGGGGTAGTTTTCAGTACTTC
CSVGGPRGSFQYF
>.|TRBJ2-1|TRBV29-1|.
TGCAGCGTTGTCCGCCTTGGAAGGGGCGCCTACAATGAGCAGTTCTTC
CSVVRLGRGAYNEQFF
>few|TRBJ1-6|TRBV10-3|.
TGTGCCATCGGAACAGGGATCAATTCACCCCTCCACTTT
CAIGTGINSPLHF
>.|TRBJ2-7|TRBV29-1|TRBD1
TGCAGCGTTGAAGATTATCAGGGGGCCGAGCAGTACTTC
CSVEDYQGAEQYF
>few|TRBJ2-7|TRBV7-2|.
TGTGCCAGCAGCCCCTATCAGAGCTCCTACGAGCAGTACTTC
CASSPYQSSYEQYF
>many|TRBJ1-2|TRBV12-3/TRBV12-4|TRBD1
TGCGCCAGCAGCCCGGGACAGGGGGGCTATGGCTACACCTTC
CASSPGQGGYGYTF
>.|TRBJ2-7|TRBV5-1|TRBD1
TGCGCCAGCAGCTTGGTTGGGACAGGGGAGGGCGAGCAGTACTTC
CASSLVGTGEGEQYF
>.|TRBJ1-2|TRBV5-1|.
TGTGCCAGCAGCTTAGAGGGCGCGGGCTATGGCTACACCTTC
CASSLEGAGYGYTF
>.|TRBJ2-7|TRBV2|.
TGTGCCAGCAGCCGCAGGGGCTTTGAGATAGGCGAGCAGTACTTC
CASSRRGFEIGEQYF
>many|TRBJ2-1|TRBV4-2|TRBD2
TGTGCCAGCAGCCAGGAAGGGAGGGGAAATGAGCAGTTCTTC
CASSQEGRGNEQFF
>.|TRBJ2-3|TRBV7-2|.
TGTGCCAGCAGGGCAGACCGGTTCACAGATACGCAGTATTTT
CASRADRFTDTQYF
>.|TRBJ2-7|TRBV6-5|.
TGTGCCAGCCTGGGGGGGCATGGCTACGAGCAGTACTTC
CASLGGHGYEQYF
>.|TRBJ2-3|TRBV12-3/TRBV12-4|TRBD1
TGTGCCAGCAGTGACAGGGGGAAAACAGATACGCAGTATTTT
CASSDRGKTDTQYF
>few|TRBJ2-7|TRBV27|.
TGTGCCAGCACCTCGTCGGACAGACCTTTGGGAGAGCAGTACTTC
CASTSSDRPLGEQYF
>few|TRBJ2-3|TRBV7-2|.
TGTGCCAGCAGTGGGGGTACAGGGTCCACAGATACGCAGTATTTT
CASSGGTGSTDTQYF
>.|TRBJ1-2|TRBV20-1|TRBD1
TGCAGTGCTAGAGACGGGACAGGCTATGGCTACACCTTC
CSARDGTGYGYTF
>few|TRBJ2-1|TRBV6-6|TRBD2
TGTGCCAGCAGTTACTCGCCGGGGGGACTAGGCGATGAGCAGTTCTTC
CASSYSPGGLGDEQFF
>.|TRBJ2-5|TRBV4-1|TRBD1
TGCGCCAGCAGCCATGGCGGGGACAGGGGACTTCAAGAGACCCAGTACTTC
CASSHGGDRGLQETQYF
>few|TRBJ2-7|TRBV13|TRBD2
TGTGCCAGCAGCTTAGGGGGACTAGCCTACGAGCAGTACTTC
CASSLGGLAYEQYF